This T cell receptor beta chain emerged from a study of T-cell reconstitution after alpha-beta-depleted transplantation in children. Study findings and constraints: About two months after transplant, alpha-beta T cells reportedly came from several hundred expanded graft clones. There were some patients whose high TCRbeta diversity at day 60 came from surviving recipient T cells and thymic progenitors. T-cell counts and diversity at one year following transplant were attributed mainly to newly produced T cells.

There are many counts of this clonotype. Its antigen is unidentified. Germline values: CDR1 SGHRS, CDR2 YFSETQ. The length of the CDR3 is 15 residues. The V and J ends lost 0 bases and 1 base respectively, with 10 bases between them. Unique molecular identifiers tagged the TCRbeta library. TCRdb fed the PCR reads into MiXCR, producing one record per CDR3 protein. Among roughly 420,000 distinct CDR3 sequences listed, under 20% were seen once. The chain recombines TRBV5-1 with TRBJ2-5, with D perhaps matching TRBD2 (6 bases). The input for sequencing was PBMCs, mostly from graft donor cells, taken 360 days after TCRalphabeta/CD19-depleted stem cell transplant. The TCR originated in a boy under two years old who had a stem cell transplant for Wiskott-Aldrich syndrome, so the T cells may come from the graft donor. The CDR3 DNA sequence: TGCGCCAGCAGCTTGGGGGGGGTAGGCCAAGAGACCCAGTACTTC. It specifies CASSLGGVGQETQYF.